This entry concerns a single T cell receptor beta chain. Its antigen remains unidentified. The junction differs from germline at one of its ends, possibly a read error. This sample is drawn from a study of blood T cells in healthy people across ages. Whole-study findings and limits: The unknown donor CMV status may have confounded expanded clonotype changes.

Alongside a J-beta primer mix, a sample-barcoded 5' primer served in a second PCR lasting about 7 to 12 cycles. TCRdb itself ran the 5' RACE reads through MiXCR, one entry per CDR3 protein. Here the sample spans hundreds of thousands of distinct CDR3 sequences, less than 60% being singletons. Germline V gene data show CDR1 as SGHTA and CDR2 as FQGNSA. There are 14 residues in the CDR3. This sequence originates from a man older than 75 in good health. This rearrangement joins TRBV7-2 to TRBJ2-5; unclear D gene. Sequencing used blood. As DNA, the CDR3 is TGTGCCGGCAGCTCCCGGGCGGTAACAGAGACCCAGTACTTC. Translated, it gives CAGSSRAVTETQYF.